One and the same sample provided the 27 T cell receptor beta chains below, sequenced in a study of shared clonotypes between healthy human individuals. The data were produced by immunoSEQ multiplex PCR, yet TCRdb's version contains in-frame clones alone and is incomplete. Of some 1.1 million clones listed, roughly 80% are singletons. Material: memory CD4+ T cells from PBMCs. Regarding subset: CD45RA-negative fraction. The receptors shown here come from a man aged 18 to 35 in good health. Some clones in this sample may be carry-over from other donors' samples.

The chain employs TRBV11-1 and TRBJ2-1; 8 nucleotides agree with TRBD2. The CDR3 extends over 17 amino acids. CDR1 SGHAT and CDR2 FQDESV come from the germline V gene (reference sequence). V was pared by 4 bases and J by 2 bases, with 10 bases of the junction left unmatched. CDR3 nucleotide sequence: TGTGCCAGCAGCTCGGGTAGCGGGATCAAAACCTACAATGAGCAGTTCTTC. It codes for CASSSGSGIKTYNEQFF.

This chain uses TRBV7-8 with TRBJ2-1; D unclear. Germline CDR1 is SGHVS and CDR2 is FQNEAQ. The CDR3 extends over 14 amino acids. The V gene lost 1 base and the J gene lost 6 bases, with 10 bases spanning the gap. The CDR3 is CASSLVDLSNEQFF. The DNA for the CDR3 is TGTGCCAGCAGCTTAGTAGATTTGAGCAATGAGCAGTTCTTC. Drawing the rest from reference TRBV7-8 and TRBJ2-1, the complete variable domain is GAGVSQSPRYKVAKRGQDVALRCDPISGHVSLFWYQQALGQGPEFLTYFQNEAQLDKSGLPSDRFFAERPEGSVSTLKIQRTQQEDSAVYLCASSLVDLSNEQFFGPGTRLTVL.

The rearrangement joins TRBV4-1 to TRBJ2-7; 7 positions agree with TRBD1. The length of the CDR3 is 15 residues. Germline CDR1 and CDR2: MGHRA and YSYEKL. V trimming: 6 bases; J trimming: 0 bases; junction bases outside the gene matches: 8. CDR3 bases: TGCGCCAGCAGAACCCTTTGGGACAGCTCCTACGAGCAGTACTTC. This translates into CASRTLWDSSYEQYF.

The V gene is TRBV5-6, the J gene TRBJ2-1; D not certain. Germline CDR1 and CDR2: SGHDT and YYEEEE. The CDR3 is made up of 16 amino acids. Trimming took 0 bases from V and 4 from J, leaving 14 bases between them. The CDR3 bases are TGTGCCAGCAGCTTGGTGTCCAGGATGGGGTACAATGAGCAGTTCTTC. Translating gives CASSLVSRMGYNEQFF.

The chain joins TRBV5-1 to TRBJ2-5, with D tentatively TRBD1 (6 bases). The germline V gene encodes CDR1 SGHRS and CDR2 YFSETQ. V was pared by 6 bases and J by 2 bases, with 11 bases between. The CDR3 loop spans 13 amino acids. The CDR3 region has the DNA TGCGCCAGCACCCGACAGGAGCAAGAGACCCAGTACTTC. Its translation: CASTRQEQETQYF.

This chain joins TRBV11-3 and TRBJ2-2; the D gene could be TRBD1 or TRBD2 (6 bases each). V was pared by 5 bases and J by 7 bases, with 14 bases between. The germline V gene has CDR1 SGHNT and CDR2 YENEEA. This CDR3 contains 14 residues. CDR3 DNA sequence: TGTGCCAGCAGCCGAAGAGGGGGGCTCGGGGAGCTGTTTTTT. Protein sequence: CASSRRGGLGELFF.

The gene calls are TRBV7-6 and TRBJ2-5; D is undetermined. The CDR3 contains 12 residues. Trimming stripped 4 bases from V and 0 bases from J, with 3 bases between. Germline CDR1 is SGHVS and CDR2 is FNYEAQ. The CDR3 DNA reads TGTGCCAGCAGCTCAGACCAAGAGACCCAGTACTTC. Amino acids: CASSSDQETQYF.

The rearrangement uses TRBV27 and TRBJ1-5, with TRBD1 matching over 7 bases. The germline V gene encodes CDR1 MNHEY and CDR2 SMNVEV (reference sequence). The trim removed 3 bases at V and 0 bases at J, leaving 8 bases unmatched. This CDR3 has 17 amino acids. The chain's CDR3 is CASSFYRGVDSNQPQHF. The CDR3 DNA follows: TGTGCCAGCAGTTTTTACAGGGGAGTGGATAGCAATCAGCCCCAGCATTTT.

The rearrangement links TRBV6-6 to TRBJ2-7, with 15 bases identical to TRBD2. This CDR3 comprises 16 residues. The junction had 7 bases not matched to a gene; V was cut back by 6 bases and J by 4 bases. Germline CDR1 and CDR2: MNHNY and SVGAGI (reference sequence). The CDR3 nucleotides read TGTGCCAGCAGAAGAGGGACTAGCGGGAGGAGGTACGAGCAGTACTTC. Its translation is CASRRGTSGRRYEQYF.

The chain links TRBV5-1 to TRBJ1-1; D ambiguous. With 4 bases removed from V and 1 base from J, the gap between germline ends came to 5 bases. CDR1 and CDR2 (germline): SGHRS, YFSETQ. The CDR3 spans 12 residues. The CDR3 sequence is CASSPPNTEAFF. CDR3 in DNA: TGCGCCAGCAGCCCTCCGAACACTGAAGCTTTCTTT. The variable domain in full, with the rest retrieved from reference TRBV5-1 and TRBJ1-1, is KAGVTQTPRYLIKTRGQQVTLSCSPISGHRSVSWYQQTPGQGLQFLFEYFSETQRNKGNFPGRFSGRQFSNSRSEMNVSTLELGDSALYLCASSPPNTEAFFGQGTRLTVV.

The chain couples TRBV7-8 to TRBJ2-7; D might be TRBD1 (5 bases). The germline V and J ends were trimmed by 5 bases and 3 bases, with 11 bases remaining between them. CDR3 size: 13 residues. Germline V CDR1 and CDR2: SGHVS, FQNEAQ. CDR3 region: CASSAQGIYEQYF. DNA of the CDR3: TGTGCCAGCAGCGCGCAGGGTATCTACGAGCAGTACTTC.

This rearrangement joins TRBV2 to TRBJ1-1; no clear D. This CDR3 spans 12 amino acids. V lost 3 bases and J lost 6, with 8 bases in between. Germline V gene data show CDR1 as SNHLY and CDR2 as FYNNEI. DNA of the CDR3: TGTGCCAGCAGTGATTCTGCCTCTGAAGCTTTCTTT. Translated, it gives CASSDSASEAFF.

As concerns this clone: The same CDR3 also results from other DNA sequences found in this sample. This chain connects TRBV28 to TRBJ2-7; D remains unclear. V gave up 4 bases and J gave up 3 bases, with 4 bases separating them. This CDR3 region has 11 residues. Germline CDR1 reads MDHEN; CDR2 reads SYDVKM. The CDR3 nucleotides read TGTGCCAGCAGTTCACGCTACGAGCAGTACTTC. Protein sequence: CASSSRYEQYF.

The J gene is TRBJ2-6, the V gene TRBV28; D is unclear. The CDR3 spans 17 residues. Germline-derived CDR1 and CDR2 are MDHEN and SYDVKM. Trimming took off 2 bases at V and 0 bases at J, with 11 bases between the two ends. The CDR3 DNA sequence: TGTGCCAGCAGTTTACCCCTAGGCTCCTCTGGGGCCAACGTCCTGACTTTC. Protein product: CASSLPLGSSGANVLTF.

For this clone: With a far larger clone one base away, a read error is the likely cause. Other DNA sequences from this sample encode an identical CDR3 as well. This sequence joins TRBV30 and TRBJ1-5; D uncertain. V shed 2 bases and J shed 0 bases, with 5 bases lying between them. The CDR3 has 13 amino acids. CDR1 GTSNPN and CDR2 SVGIG come from the germline V gene (reference sequence). CDR3 sequence reads: CAWSPDSNQPQHF. CDR3 coding DNA: TGTGCCTGGAGTCCGGATAGCAATCAGCCCCAGCATTTT.

CDR3 loop: CASPRWAGPAYSNQPQHF. In DNA, the CDR3 is TGTGCCAGCCCAAGGTGGGCAGGGCCCGCTTATAGCAATCAGCCCCAGCATTTT. V and J are TRBV11-2 and TRBJ1-5, with TRBD1 as a possible D gene (5 bases). Trimming left V 8 bases short and J 0 bases short, with 23 bases between. Germline CDR1 reads SGHAT; CDR2 reads FQNNGV. The CDR3 length is 18 residues. Combining the CDR3 with reference TRBV11-2 and TRBJ1-5 gives the whole variable domain EAGVAQSPRYKIIEKRQSVAFWCNPISGHATLYWYQQILGQGPKLLIQFQNNGVVDDSQLPKDRFSAERLKGVDSTLKIQPAKLEDSAVYLCASPRWAGPAYSNQPQHFGDGTRLSIL.

The chain recombines TRBV6-4 with TRBJ1-2; unclear D gene. CDR3 length: 12 residues. V was shortened by 9 bases and J by 4 bases, with 12 bases between the two germline ends. CDR1 and CDR2 from the germline V gene are MRHNA and SNTAGT. The CDR3 bases are TGTGCCAGATCAGCCCGGCCCTATGGCTACACCTTC. Protein sequence: CARSARPYGYTF.

V gene TRBV9 combines with J gene TRBJ2-3; 8 bases match TRBD1. Trimming took 5 bases from V and 6 from J; bases not matched to a gene: 20. The CDR3 spans 18 residues. Germline V gives CDR1 SGDLS, CDR2 YYNGEE. The CDR3: CASSQRTRQGASSDTQYF. CDR3 DNA: TGTGCCAGCAGTCAAAGAACCCGGCAGGGGGCTAGTTCGGATACGCAGTATTTT.

The chain combines TRBV6-5 with TRBJ1-1; perhaps TRBD1 as D (5 bases). This CDR3 comprises 12 residues. Per the germline V gene, CDR1 is MNHEY and CDR2 is SVGAGI. Deletions cut 5 bases from V and 6 bases from J, with 10 bases between. CDR3 bases: TGTGCCAGCAGTGGGGGAAGGGCTGAAGCTTTCTTT. Its protein product is CASSGGRAEAFF.

The rearrangement joins TRBV7-3 to TRBJ2-3; D may be TRBD1 (5 bases). Germline loops: CDR1 SGHTA, CDR2 FQGTGA. This CDR3 has 15 residues. With 5 bases removed from V and 6 bases from J, the gap between germline ends came to 18 bases. CDR3 protein: CASSRSLGPGDTQYF. The CDR3 nucleotides read TGTGCCAGCAGCCGAAGCTTGGGCCCAGGGGATACGCAGTATTTT.

The gene calls are TRBV5-1 and TRBJ1-1; no reliable D call. V was trimmed by 7 bases and J by 1 base, leaving 11 bases between them. This CDR3 spans 13 amino acids. The germline gives CDR1 SGHRS, CDR2 YFSETQ. The CDR3: CASRKHENTEAFF. The CDR3 DNA follows: TGCGCCAGCCGCAAACACGAGAACACTGAAGCTTTCTTT.

The chain carries TRBV5-1 and TRBJ2-7; 11 positions match TRBD2. Germline CDR1 and CDR2: SGHRS and YFSETQ. The CDR3 length is 17 residues. The ends lost 2 bases at V and 2 bases at J; junction bases unmatched: 9. DNA for the CDR3: TGCGCCAGCAGCTTTTTCCTAGCGGGAGGTGTGACCTACGAGCAGTACTTC. Translated, it gives CASSFFLAGGVTYEQYF.

This clone was counted at least ten times. Distinct nucleotide sequences in the sample also encode this CDR3. V usage is TRBV2 and J usage is TRBJ2-2, with D possibly called TRBD1 or TRBD2 (5 bases each). This CDR3 has 15 amino acids. In germline, CDR1 is SNHLY, CDR2 FYNNEI. V lost 6 bases and J 1 base, leaving 12 bases between the germline ends. The CDR3 DNA reads TGTGCCAGCAGAGGGTCAGGGAGGAACACCGGGGAGCTGTTTTTT. It is translated as CASRGSGRNTGELFF.

In this sample, this clone turned up a few times. This chain connects TRBV6-1 to TRBJ1-1; D unresolved. The CDR3 loop spans 14 amino acids. V was cut by 2 bases and J by 3 bases, with 10 bases left in between. The germline V gene has CDR1 MNHNS and CDR2 SASEGT. The CDR3 DNA is TGTGCCAGCAGTGAACGGAACAGATACACTGAAGCTTTCTTT. The encoded protein is CASSERNRYTEAFF.

The chain carries TRBV10-3 and TRBJ2-7; 7 nucleotides align to TRBD2. The germline CDR1 and CDR2 sequences are ENHRY and SYGVKD. V was clipped by 3 bases and J by 1 base; unmatched bases: 9. The CDR3 loop spans 16 amino acids. CDR3 nucleotides: TGTGCCATCAGTGAAGCCGGGCGGGGAGGGTCCTACGAGCAGTACTTC. Protein product: CAISEAGRGGSYEQYF.

J is TRBJ2-7 and V is TRBV9, with D uncertain. Looked up from germline, CDR1 is SGDLS and CDR2 is YYNGEE. Trimming removed 0 bases from V and 3 bases from J, with 13 bases in between. The CDR3 contains 15 residues. As DNA, the CDR3 is TGTGCCAGCAGCGTAGATTGGTCCACAGACTACGAGCAGTACTTC. This gives the protein CASSVDWSTDYEQYF.

The chain combines TRBV6-6 with TRBJ1-2, with a tentative D call TRBD1 (6 bases). V lost 2 bases and J 6 bases, leaving 13 bases between the germline ends. This CDR3 comprises 14 residues. Germline V gives CDR1 MNHNY, CDR2 SVGAGI (reference sequence). CDR3 loop: CASSYGGGRHGYTF. The CDR3 coding sequence is TGTGCCAGCAGTTACGGCGGGGGGCGGCATGGCTACACCTTC.